Following are 9 T cell receptor beta chains from one sample sequenced in a study of PD-1 and CTLA-4 blockade in melanoma. Clones were read by immunoSEQ multiplex PCR, and TCRdb kept only the in-frame ones, dropping some. The sample carries some 21,000 clones, around 88% recorded once. The material was CD8+ T cells from peripheral blood, obtained before anti-PD-1 treatment. These receptors were collected from a human donor with melanoma.

This clone was observed once. The chain has TRBV5-5 and TRBJ2-1; no reliable D call. From germline, CDR1 is SGHKS and CDR2 YYEKEE (reference sequence). The CDR3 length is 13 residues. The V end was cut by 1 base, the J end by 4 bases, with 6 bases between. CDR3 DNA: TGTGCCAGCAGCTTGACCCAGTACAATGAGCAGTTCTTC. Protein sequence: CASSLTQYNEQFF.

The J gene is TRBJ2-1, the V gene TRBV7-7; 11 positions agree with TRBD2. This CDR3 contains 16 residues. CDR1 is SSHAT and CDR2 is FNYEAQ in the germline V gene (reference sequence). The V and J ends lost 5 bases and 8 bases, in that order; junction bases with no gene match: 11. As DNA, the CDR3 is TGTGCCAGCAGCCCCCGACTAGCGGGGAGTAGCGATGAGCAGTTCTTC. Translating gives CASSPRLAGSSDEQFF.

V usage is TRBV27 and J usage is TRBJ2-1, with D tentatively TRBD1 or TRBD2 (6 bases each). There are 16 residues in the CDR3. Looked up from germline, CDR1 is MNHEY and CDR2 is SMNVEV (reference sequence). The V end lost 7 bases, the J end lost 4 bases, and 20 bases lay between the germline ends. CDR3 region: CASMTTAGHGYNEQFF. The DNA for the CDR3 is TGTGCCAGCATGACGACGGCGGGACACGGGTACAATGAGCAGTTCTTC.

This clone was recorded only once. V is TRBV24-1 and J is TRBJ2-3; TRBD2 agrees at 12 bases. V lost 3 bases and J lost 7; bases outside the gene matches: 4. The CDR3 has 15 residues. CDR1 is KGHDR and CDR2 is SFDVKD in the germline V gene. CDR3: CATSDLGTSGHTQYF. The DNA for the CDR3 is TGTGCCACCAGTGATCTCGGGACTAGCGGGCATACGCAGTATTTT.

The chain couples TRBV7-2 to TRBJ1-6; D is possibly TRBD1 (5 bases). The germline V and J ends were trimmed by 1 base and 6 bases, with 10 bases remaining between them. This CDR3 spans 15 amino acids. Germline values: CDR1 SGHTA, CDR2 FQGNSA. The CDR3 region has the DNA TGTGCCAGCAGCTTAGGGGGGACTAGTAATTCACCCCTCCACTTT. It specifies CASSLGGTSNSPLHF.

The gene calls are TRBV30 and TRBJ2-7; 9 positions agree with TRBD1. The CDR3 loop spans 13 amino acids. Germline values: CDR1 GTSNPN, CDR2 SVGIG (reference sequence). The V gene end was trimmed by 3 bases and the J gene end by 3 bases; junction bases not matched to a gene: 3. CDR3 protein: CAWRPGQGYEQYF. Here the CDR3 DNA reads TGTGCCTGGAGGCCGGGACAGGGCTACGAGCAGTACTTC.

The J gene is TRBJ1-5, the V gene TRBV19; 9 nucleotides line up with TRBD1. CDR3 size: 14 residues. CDR1 is LNHDA and CDR2 is SQIVND in the germline V gene (reference sequence). J gave up 4 bases and V 5 bases, and 3 bases lay outside the gene matches. The CDR3 coding sequence is TGTGCCAGTAGTGCTGGGACAGGGAATCAGCCCCAGCATTTT. Its translation: CASSAGTGNQPQHF.

The chain's CDR3 is CASSWERAYEQFF. DNA of the CDR3: TGTGCCAGCAGCTGGGAGAGGGCGTATGAGCAGTTCTTC. This chain links TRBV14 with TRBJ2-1; weak D call: TRBD2 (5 bases). The CDR3 has 13 residues. The germline gives CDR1 SGHDN, CDR2 FVKESK. V was trimmed by 5 bases and J by 8 bases, leaving 13 bases between them.

The chain couples TRBV6-2 or TRBV6-3 to TRBJ1-1, with D tentatively TRBD1 (5 bases). Germline V gene sequence: CDR1 MNHEY, CDR2 SVGEGT. This CDR3 has 11 residues. The V end was cut by 1 base, the J end by 8 bases, with 5 bases between. In DNA form, the CDR3 reads TGTGCCAGCAGTTACTACAGGGAAGCTTTCTTT. Translating it yields CASSYYREAFF.